This T cell receptor (beta chain) stems from a study of T cells in Graves' hyperthyroidism and ophthalmopathy. Across the study: Pretreatment peripheral blood was obtained at initial diagnosis. Study observations and caveats: From stable hyperthyroidism, ophthalmopathy was separated by a 13 V-J model. Progression to ophthalmopathy was predicted a median of roughly seven months early.

About this clonotype itself: Its antigen is currently unknown.

Trimming stripped 1 base from V and 4 bases from J, with 11 bases between. Germline V gives CDR1 SGHNT, CDR2 YYREEE (reference sequence). CDR3 length equals 15 residues. Amplification yielded TCR beta CDR3 regions, with RNA transcripts as the source. In the first-round RT-PCR of the TCR CDR3, the HTBI primer set was used. One entry per CDR3 protein results from TCRdb running MiXCR on the multiplex PCR reads. The sample records roughly 650,000 distinct CDR3 sequences, more than 15% being singletons. V and J are TRBV5-4 and TRBJ2-2, with D uncertain. Sequencing used blood. The source of this sequence is a woman aged 40 to 50 with Graves' ophthalmopathy. In DNA form, the CDR3 reads TGTGCCAGCAGCTTGCAAGGGCCCCGCACCGGGGAGCTGTTTTTT. It translates to CASSLQGPRTGELFF.